This T cell receptor (beta chain) is drawn from a study of T cell responses to AZD1222 COVID-19 vaccine. Method: immunoSEQ multiplex PCR; TCRdb's copy keeps in-frame clones and lacks some. The sample contains roughly 140,000 clones, 70% to 90% of which appear only once. Study observations and caveats: Nearly half of spike-specific TCRs reportedly target unmutated variant regions. The donor cohort was predominantly white British with a female majority, and clonal diversity may have been underestimated. When two AZD1222 doses had been given, Spike-specific TCR breadth and depth rose. The study found vaccine-associated CD4 TCRs spanning spike, dominant at 160-218 and 743-854.

Deletions cut 2 bases from V and 5 bases from J, with 13 bases between. The CDR3 spans 15 residues. The germline V gene encodes CDR1 MNHEY and CDR2 SMNVEV (reference sequence). Concerning this clone itself: Its antigen is as yet unknown.

The chain combines TRBV27 with TRBJ2-1, with D possibly being TRBD1 (5 bases). Specimen: peripheral blood, collected on day 0 of AZD1222 vaccination. The clonotype comes from an adult in good health. CDR3 sequence (DNA): TGTGCCAGCAGTTTAGGGCAGGGTCGAAACAATGAGCAGTTCTTC. It codes for CASSLGQGRNNEQFF.